The present T cell receptor beta chain was sequenced within a study of cytomegalovirus exposure and HLA in healthy donors. From the approximately 120-subject validation cohort, which was separate from the roughly 710-subject first cohort, the donors were drawn. Germline loops: CDR1 SGHDT, CDR2 YYEEEE. The CDR3 runs 14 residues. Trimming removed 9 bases at V and 0 bases at J, with 12 bases between. Study outcomes and limitations: Most sequenced TCRs were rare (though some public TCRs occurred in many donors). TCR beta chains numbering under 200 were designated cytomegalovirus-associated.

About this clone: Its target is unknown.

The table came from immunoSEQ multiplex PCR; TCRdb's copy has only in-frame clones and leaves some out. The data show 250,000 to 300,000 clones, around 90% seen once. What was sequenced was PBMCs. The clonotype was recovered from a young woman in good health and CMV-seronegative. This chain links TRBV5-6 with TRBJ2-2, with D hard to call. DNA of the CDR3: TGTGCCACAAATTTGCGTGCGAACACCGGGGAGCTGTTTTTT. Translation gives CATNLRANTGELFF.